This T cell receptor beta chain was documented in a study of regulatory T cells in long-lasting Graves disease. The wider study: Graves' disease counted as persistent after over 5 years of antithyroid drugs with positive TSH receptor antibodies.

Study-wide findings and caveats: Whereas about 870 public clonotypes were shared by new patients, persistent patients shared more, at over 2,500. Authors noted too few samples as a limitation.

Described time point: persistent/refractory GD, antithyroid drugs over 5 years with positive TRAb. Following extraction of RNA from PBMCs, that RNA was used to make the TCR library. The authors drew patients from an endocrinology department in Xi'an, China. In its sample, this clonotype was seen a few times. Antigen: not known. This may arise from a read error, as a much more abundant clone is one base away. The V gene lost 0 bases and the J gene lost 1 base, with 15 bases spanning the gap. The CDR3 extends over 17 amino acids. Per germline, CDR1 MNHEY and CDR2 SVGAGI. CDR3-region Arm-PCR and iRepertoire HTBI primers produced the TCR beta libraries. In TCRdb, the multiplex PCR reads were re-called with MiXCR into one record per CDR3 protein. The sample includes nearly 350,000 distinct CDR3 sequences, roughly a fifth of them seen just once.

This receptor was obtained from a female donor with Graves disease. Source: peripheral blood mononuclear cells (PBMCs), taken when the disease was refractory, from a patient treated with antithyroid drugs. The V gene is TRBV6-5, the J gene TRBJ1-2, with a possible D match to TRBD1 (5 bases). The CDR3 DNA follows: TGTGCCAGCAGTTACTCAGGGGCGACAGAGAGTAACTATGGCTACACCTTC. It codes for CASSYSGATESNYGYTF.